The 25 T cell receptor beta chains reported below all come from one sample, sequenced in a study of blood T cell repertoires in COVID-19. Measured with immunoSEQ multiplex PCR; TCRdb has only the in-frame clones, and not every one. The sample lists 350,000 to 450,000 clones, under 90% occurring once. The source material was PBMCs or T cells enriched from blood (not recorded which). These receptor sequences come from a young woman who had recovered from COVID-19.

The chain combines TRBV3-1 (or the pseudogene TRBV3-2) with TRBJ2-1; 7 nucleotides align to TRBD2. Trimming took 0 bases from V and 3 from J; bases not matched to a gene: 2. Germline CDR1 LGHDT, CDR2 YNNKEL (reference sequence). This CDR3 comprises 15 residues. The CDR3 DNA follows: TGTGCCAGCAGCCAAGATACGGGGGGCTACAATGAGCAGTTCTTC. Its protein product is CASSQDTGGYNEQFF.

A single count supports this clone. The gene calls are TRBV5-1 and TRBJ1-1, with a weak D call TRBD1 (5 bases). Looked up from germline, CDR1 is SGHRS and CDR2 is YFSETQ. V lost 7 bases and J 4 bases, leaving 17 bases between the germline ends. The CDR3 covers 14 residues. DNA of the CDR3: TGCGCCAGCTGCCCAGGGAACCTGATCACTGAAGCTTTCTTT. Its protein is CASCPGNLITEAFF.

The J gene is TRBJ1-1, the V gene TRBV30; a weak D match, TRBD1 (5 bases). Germline lookup yields CDR1 GTSNPN and CDR2 SVGIG (reference sequence). Trimming took 2 bases from V and 4 from J, leaving 11 bases between them. CDR3 length: 13 amino acids. In DNA form, the CDR3 reads TGTGCCTGGAGTTACGGGGGGGGCACTGAAGCTTTCTTT. Translation gives CAWSYGGGTEAFF.

V usage is TRBV15 and J usage is TRBJ2-1, with D maybe TRBD1 (6 bases). The germline V and J ends were trimmed by 4 bases and 7 bases, with 20 bases remaining between them. The CDR3 length is 16 residues. Germline loops: CDR1 LNHNV, CDR2 YYDKDF (reference sequence). CDR3 DNA sequence: TGTGCCACCAGCACCCCCGCGTTGGGCACAGGGAATGAGCAGTTCTTC. Amino acid sequence: CATSTPALGTGNEQFF.

The chain is built from TRBV9 and TRBJ2-3; D gene unclear. V dropped 2 bases and J dropped 6 bases, with 22 bases sitting between them. This CDR3 spans 17 amino acids. The germline gives CDR1 SGDLS, CDR2 YYNGEE. In DNA, the CDR3 is TGTGCCAGCAGCGTGGGCCATATGTACTCGCGCGTCGATACGCAGTATTTT. It yields the protein CASSVGHMYSRVDTQYF.

The table lists this clone with a few counts. V and J are TRBV6-6 and TRBJ1-5; tentatively, D is TRBD1 (5 bases). There are 13 residues in the CDR3. Trimming took 9 bases from V and 8 from J, leaving 17 bases between them. Germline V gene data show CDR1 as MNHNY and CDR2 as SVGAGI (reference sequence). CDR3 nucleotides: TGTGCCAGTAAAGACAGCCTGCAGGAGCCCCAGCATTTT. This codes for CASKDSLQEPQHF.

V is TRBV13 and J is TRBJ2-6; tentatively, D is TRBD2 (5 bases). Germline V gene sequence: CDR1 PRHDT, CDR2 FYEKMQ (reference sequence). Trimming took off 0 bases at V and 0 bases at J, with 9 bases between the two ends. The CDR3 loop spans 17 amino acids. As DNA, the CDR3 is TGTGCCAGCAGCTTAGGCCGGGGTGCCTCTGGGGCCAACGTCCTGACTTTC. It codes for CASSLGRGASGANVLTF.

The V call is TRBV5-5, the J call TRBJ1-1, with TRBD1 matching over 9 bases. V dropped 0 bases and J dropped 4; count of bases not matched to a gene: 7. CDR3 length: 16 residues. The germline gives CDR1 SGHKS, CDR2 YYEKEE (reference sequence). The CDR3 loop reads CASSLAQGAVSTEAFF. CDR3 bases: TGTGCCAGCAGCTTGGCACAGGGGGCGGTTTCCACTGAAGCTTTCTTT.

V and J are TRBV7-6 and TRBJ2-7; a possible D gene is TRBD1 (5 bases). Trimming pared 5 bases from V and 3 bases from J, leaving 11 bases between. Germline V gene data show CDR1 as SGHVS and CDR2 as FNYEAQ. The CDR3 extends over 13 amino acids. Here the CDR3 reads CASSKNQGYEQYF. For the CDR3, the DNA is TGTGCCAGCAGCAAGAACCAGGGCTACGAGCAGTACTTC.

V is TRBV4-1 and J is TRBJ1-2; the D gene is possibly TRBD1 (6 bases). CDR1 and CDR2 from the germline V gene are MGHRA and YSYEKL. The CDR3 is 17 amino acids. The ends were cut back, 1 base at V and 6 bases at J, with 21 bases in the middle. CDR3 in amino acids: CASSQVVTGHATDGYTF. The CDR3 nucleotides read TGCGCCAGCAGCCAAGTCGTCACGGGACACGCTACCGATGGCTACACCTTC.

This chain joins TRBV7-6 and TRBJ2-3, with D tentatively TRBD2 (5 bases). With 2 bases removed from V and 2 bases from J, the gap between germline ends came to 8 bases. Per germline, CDR1 SGHVS and CDR2 FNYEAQ. The CDR3 has 14 amino acids. The CDR3 protein is CASSLFGITDTQYF. The CDR3 DNA follows: TGTGCCAGCAGCTTATTCGGGATCACAGATACGCAGTATTTT.

This clone occurred once. The chain is built from TRBV9 and TRBJ2-2, with 7 bases matching TRBD1. The CDR3 extends over 16 amino acids. J was trimmed by 2 bases and V by 3 bases; bases with no gene match: 7. The germline V gene encodes CDR1 SGDLS and CDR2 YYNGEE. The CDR3 here is CASSAPGQRNTGELFF. CDR3 DNA: TGTGCCAGCAGCGCCCCGGGACAGAGAAACACCGGGGAGCTGTTTTTT. The variable domain in full, completed from reference TRBV9 and TRBJ2-2, reads DSGVTQTPKHLITATGQRVTLRCSPRSGDLSVYWYQQSLDQGLQFLIQYYNGEERAKGNILERFSAQQFPDLHSELNLSSLELGDSALYFCASSAPGQRNTGELFFGEGSRLTVL.

A remark on this clone: Germline is not matched at one junction end, which may reflect a read error. This rearrangement joins TRBV29-1 to TRBJ1-1; 7 nucleotides agree with TRBD1. The germline CDR1 and CDR2 sequences are SQVTM and ANQGSEA. CDR3 length equals 14 residues. CDR3 protein: CSFEGRTGNTEAFF. DNA of the CDR3: TGCAGCTTTGAAGGGAGGACAGGGAACACTGAAGCTTTCTTT.

The rearrangement links TRBV6-6 to TRBJ2-7; 12 bases are shared with TRBD2. V shed 7 bases, J shed 3 bases, and the junction held 7 bases outside the gene matches. The CDR3 consists of 15 residues. CDR1 MNHNY and CDR2 SVGAGI come from the germline V gene (reference sequence). This CDR3 reads CASTLGLAGYYEQYF. For the CDR3, the DNA is TGTGCCAGCACCCTTGGACTAGCGGGGTACTACGAGCAGTACTTC.

The V gene is TRBV18, the J gene TRBJ1-1, with unresolved D. The CDR3 is made up of 13 amino acids. Germline V CDR1 and CDR2: KGHSH, LQKENI. V gave up 0 bases and J gave up 5 bases, with 7 bases separating them. CDR3 amino acids: CASSPPARTEAFF. The CDR3 DNA is TGTGCCAGCTCACCACCGGCTCGTACTGAAGCTTTCTTT.

The chain carries TRBV6-1 and TRBJ2-5; D unresolved. Germline-derived CDR1 and CDR2 are MNHNS and SASEGT. Trimming stripped 3 bases from V and 9 bases from J, with 14 bases between. This CDR3 spans 13 amino acids. The CDR3 DNA follows: TGTGCCAGCAGTGACCCGGTGGTTGTGTCCCAGTACTTC. This translates into CASSDPVVVSQYF.

In the case of this clone: The sample carries other DNA sequences with the same CDR3. This chain links TRBV6-5 with TRBJ2-1; maybe TRBD1 (5 bases). Trimming pared 6 bases from V and 2 bases from J, leaving 14 bases between. This CDR3 is built from 15 residues. Germline lookup yields CDR1 MNHEY and CDR2 SVGAGI. The CDR3 DNA reads as TGTGCCAGCAGCCTGTCTGGGGCCCCCTACAATGAGCAGTTCTTC. Translating it yields CASSLSGAPYNEQFF.

The chain employs TRBV5-3 and TRBJ2-1; 14 bases fit TRBD2. TRBV5-3 is flagged as an ORF with uncertain function. The CDR3 spans 15 residues. Losses at the gene ends were 4 bases for V and 8 bases for J; bases not matched to a gene: 5. CDR3 sequence (DNA): TGTGCCAGAAGCGCGGGACTAGCGGGGGTAGATGAGCAGTTCTTC. The encoded protein is CARSAGLAGVDEQFF.

The chain is built from TRBV12-5 and TRBJ2-3; 9 nucleotides align to TRBD2. Germline CDR1 is LGHNT and CDR2 is FRNRAP. The V and J ends lost 1 base and 9 bases, in that order; junction bases with no gene match: 23. This CDR3 comprises 20 residues. The CDR3 DNA follows: TGTGCTAGTGGTTTGGGGATGCTTTTGGAGCGGGGGGCTGGCACGCGGACGCAGTATTTT. This encodes CASGLGMLLERGAGTRTQYF.

The chain employs TRBV5-1 and TRBJ2-3, with TRBD1 matching over 8 bases. V lost 6 bases and J lost 1; bases outside the gene matches: 13. CDR1 is SGHRS, CDR2 YFSETQ, per germline. The CDR3 covers 17 residues. The CDR3 reads CASKKATGQGRTDTQYF. As DNA, the CDR3 is TGCGCCAGCAAGAAGGCTACCGGACAGGGACGCACAGATACGCAGTATTTT. Variable domain in full (rest from reference TRBV5-1 and TRBJ2-3): KAGVTQTPRYLIKTRGQQVTLSCSPISGHRSVSWYQQTPGQGLQFLFEYFSETQRNKGNFPGRFSGRQFSNSRSEMNVSTLELGDSALYLCASKKATGQGRTDTQYFGPGTRLTVL.

V and J are TRBV10-3 and TRBJ2-2; 15 positions agree with TRBD2. The length of the CDR3 is 18 residues. Per the germline V gene, CDR1 is ENHRY and CDR2 is SYGVKD. V shed 5 bases, J shed 3 bases, and the junction held 7 bases outside the gene matches. The CDR3 region is CAISKGLAGGIDTGELFF. Here the CDR3 DNA reads TGTGCCATCAGTAAGGGACTAGCGGGAGGTATCGACACCGGGGAGCTGTTTTTT.

This clone was seen once. The rearrangement links TRBV5-1 to TRBJ2-2, with 10 bases that match TRBD1. The V gene end was trimmed by 1 base and the J gene end by 6 bases; junction bases not matched to a gene: 6. This CDR3 contains 16 residues. Germline V gene data show CDR1 as SGHRS and CDR2 as YFSETQ. CDR3 protein: CASSLSGQGVAGELFF. The CDR3 region has the DNA TGCGCCAGCAGCTTGTCTGGACAGGGGGTTGCCGGGGAGCTGTTTTTT.

This clone appeared once. This chain joins TRBV4-1 and TRBJ1-3, with TRBD1 matching 7 bases. Germline-derived CDR1 and CDR2 are MGHRA and YSYEKL. The CDR3 is made up of 15 amino acids. J was trimmed by 1 base and V by 2 bases; bases with no gene match: 2. CDR3: CASSQLGQSGNTIYF. CDR3 sequence (DNA): TGCGCCAGCAGCCAACTGGGACAGTCTGGAAACACCATATATTTT.

This chain joins TRBV28 and TRBJ2-1; TRBD2 matches 16 bases. Unmatched junction bases numbered 8, after V lost 9 bases and J lost 6 bases. The CDR3 spans 16 residues. Germline V CDR1 and CDR2: MDHEN, SYDVKM. The CDR3 protein is CASSGTSGRARNEQFF. The DNA of the CDR3 is TGTGCCAGTTCAGGGACTAGCGGGAGGGCCCGCAATGAGCAGTTCTTC.

The rearrangement uses TRBV19 and TRBJ1-2, with 11 bases that match TRBD1. The CDR3 runs to 14 residues. In germline, CDR1 is LNHDA, CDR2 SQIVND (reference sequence). V shed 3 bases, J shed 7 bases, and the junction held 4 bases outside the gene matches. The CDR3, as DNA: TGTGCCAGTAGTATCGGACAGGGGGCGGTTGGCTACACCTTC. It codes for CASSIGQGAVGYTF.